The 27 T cell receptor beta chains listed next were all sequenced from one sample in a study of CD8 T cells in ankylosing spondylitis. Regarding the study as a whole: For ankylosing spondylitis blood, a TCR beta motif of roughly 8 highly homologous variants appeared characteristic.

These receptors' antigens are unknown. TCRdb processed the 5' RACE reads anew with MiXCR; each CDR3 protein has one entry. The sample contains 700,000 to 850,000 distinct CDR3 sequences, about 11% of which appear only once. The source material was blood, either unsorted or a sorted T cell fraction (not recorded which). These receptors all come from a male donor with ankylosing spondylitis.

V usage is TRBV7-2 and J usage is TRBJ2-5; D gene unclear. CDR1 and CDR2 from the germline V gene are SGHTA and FQGNSA. This CDR3 spans 14 amino acids. The germline V and J ends were trimmed by 0 bases and 5 bases, with 10 bases remaining between them. CDR3 nucleotides: TGTGCCAGCAGCTTAGCTCCGTCTGGTGAGACCCAGTACTTC. It translates to CASSLAPSGETQYF. Full variable domain (rest looked up from reference TRBV7-2 and TRBJ2-5): GAGVSQSPSNKVTEKGKDVELRCDPISGHTALYWYRQSLGQGLEFLIYFQGNSAPDKSGLPSDRFSAERTGGSVSTLTIQRTQQEDSAVYLCASSLAPSGETQYFGPGTRLLVL.

This rearrangement joins TRBV6-2 or TRBV6-3 to TRBJ2-7; 12 nucleotides align to TRBD2. After removal of 6 bases from V and 0 bases from J, the junction contained 6 bases not matched to a gene. Germline V lookup: CDR1 MNHEY, CDR2 SVGEGT. The CDR3 totals 16 residues. The DNA for the CDR3 is TGTGCCAGCAGCTCAAGACTAGCGGGGGACTCCTACGAGCAGTACTTC. Residues: CASSSRLAGDSYEQYF.

In its sample, this clonotype was seen a few times. This chain connects TRBV27 to TRBJ1-5; D is unclear. The germline CDR1 and CDR2 sequences are MNHEY and SMNVEV (reference sequence). V was shortened by 6 bases and J by 9 bases, with 15 bases between the two germline ends. The CDR3 runs 13 residues. The CDR3 loop is CASRFSDQRPQHF. In DNA form, the CDR3 reads TGTGCCAGCAGATTCAGTGATCAAAGGCCCCAGCATTTT.

This clonotype was seen a handful of times. The rearrangement uses TRBV6-5 and TRBJ1-2; a possible D gene is TRBD1 (5 bases). CDR1 is MNHEY, CDR2 SVGAGI, per germline. The V and J ends lost 1 base and 6 bases respectively, with 9 bases between them. This CDR3 is built from 13 residues. CDR3 sequence: CASSYFGQDGYTF. CDR3 in DNA: TGTGCCAGCAGTTACTTTGGACAAGATGGCTACACCTTC.

V usage is TRBV20-1 and J usage is TRBJ1-1; maybe TRBD1 (5 bases). This CDR3 is 12 amino acids long. Germline assignment: CDR1 DFQATT and CDR2 SNEGSKA (reference sequence). Trimming left V 0 bases short and J 10 bases short, with 12 bases between. As DNA, the CDR3 is TGCAGTGCTAGAGATCGGGGGTTAGGAGCTTTCTTT. It yields the protein CSARDRGLGAFF.

This clonotype turned up a few times. This chain uses TRBV6-1 with TRBJ1-2; the D is unclear. Germline lookup yields CDR1 MNHNS and CDR2 SASEGT. With 0 bases removed from V and 4 bases from J, the gap between germline ends came to 12 bases. This CDR3 spans 15 amino acids. In nucleotides, the CDR3 is TGTGCCAGCAGTGAAGCAGGTAGCATCTCCTATGGCTACACCTTC. Its translation is CASSEAGSISYGYTF.

The V call is TRBV20-1, the J call TRBJ2-5, with 13 nucleotides matching TRBD2. Germline V gives CDR1 DFQATT, CDR2 SNEGSKA (reference sequence). V lost 4 bases and J lost 5; bases outside the gene matches: 4. This CDR3 is built from 14 residues. CDR3 region: CSAMTSGRLETQYF. DNA of the CDR3: TGCAGTGCTATGACTAGCGGGAGGCTTGAGACCCAGTACTTC.

CDR3 region: CASSLELRGRTQYF. The CDR3, as DNA: TGTGCCAGCAGCTTAGAGTTGAGGGGCCGGACCCAGTACTTC. The chain uses TRBV11-2 and TRBJ2-5; TRBD1 or TRBD2 may be the D gene (5 bases each). Between the trimmed V and J ends, which lost 0 bases and 7 bases, there was a span of 12 bases. CDR1 and CDR2 (germline): SGHAT, FQNNGV. The CDR3 runs to 14 residues.

There are a few counts of this clonotype. The V gene is TRBV5-1, the J gene TRBJ2-2; D gene uncertain. Germline CDR1 SGHRS, CDR2 YFSETQ. This CDR3 contains 15 residues. Trimming took 4 bases from V and 0 from J, leaving 10 bases between them. The CDR3 DNA follows: TGCGCCAGCAGCCTACCCCAGACGAACACCGGGGAGCTGTTTTTT. Translated, it gives CASSLPQTNTGELFF.

The chain couples TRBV6-1 to TRBJ1-3; 12 bases fit TRBD1. The CDR3 extends over 16 amino acids. J lost 7 bases, V lost 6 bases, and 10 bases had no gene match. Germline CDR1 MNHNS, CDR2 SASEGT. As DNA, the CDR3 is TGTGCCAGCAGGACCGGGACAGGGGGCAATCGTAACACCATATATTTT. Translated: CASRTGTGGNRNTIYF.

The chain combines TRBV7-3 with TRBJ1-1; possibly TRBD1 for D (5 bases). CDR1 and CDR2 from the germline V gene are SGHTA and FQGTGA. Trimming stripped 5 bases from V and 0 bases from J, with 22 bases between. The CDR3 covers 18 residues. The CDR3 nucleotides read TGTGCCAGCAGCCCCTCGGCTTCTATAGGGGTCATGAACACTGAAGCTTTCTTT. Protein: CASSPSASIGVMNTEAFF.

This chain connects TRBV6-1 to TRBJ1-2, with D perhaps matching TRBD1 (5 bases). The CDR3 has 13 residues. The V end was cut by 2 bases, the J end by 4 bases, with 8 bases between. Germline V lookup: CDR1 MNHNS, CDR2 SASEGT. CDR3: CASSERGGYGYTF. The DNA for the CDR3 is TGTGCCAGCAGTGAAAGGGGAGGCTATGGCTACACCTTC.

The chain carries TRBV20-1 and TRBJ1-3; D ambiguous. CDR1 and CDR2 from the germline V gene are DFQATT and SNEGSKA (reference sequence). Trimming stripped 5 bases from V and 8 bases from J, with 13 bases between. The CDR3 has 12 residues. The CDR3 is CSALQSKHTIYF. The CDR3 region has the DNA TGCAGTGCTCTACAATCCAAACACACCATATATTTT.

This clonotype has more than one count but fewer than ten. The V and J genes are TRBV5-6 and TRBJ1-1; unclear D gene. Germline V gene sequence: CDR1 SGHDT, CDR2 YYEEEE. The CDR3 has 14 amino acids. With 6 bases removed from V and 6 bases from J, the gap between germline ends came to 18 bases. The CDR3 here is CASTEAGWASEAFF. The CDR3 DNA reads as TGTGCCAGCACCGAGGCGGGGTGGGCGTCTGAAGCTTTCTTT.

There are a few counts of this clonotype. The chain uses TRBV4-3 and TRBJ1-4, with D perhaps matching TRBD1 (5 bases). This CDR3 contains 15 residues. CDR1 LGHNA and CDR2 YSLEER come from the germline V gene. The V gene lost 0 bases and the J gene lost 4 bases, with 9 bases spanning the gap. The CDR3 DNA reads as TGCGCCAGCAGCCAAGACAGGGCCTATAATGAAAAACTGTTTTTT. Translated, it gives CASSQDRAYNEKLFF.

This clonotype occurred once. This chain links TRBV28 with TRBJ2-7, with D unresolved. From germline, CDR1 is MDHEN and CDR2 SYDVKM. V was cut by 8 bases and J by 2 bases, with 13 bases left in between. The CDR3 has 13 residues. CDR3 loop: CASHSRQAYEQYF. DNA for the CDR3: TGTGCCAGCCATTCTCGGCAAGCCTACGAGCAGTACTTC. The variable domain in full, completed from reference TRBV28 and TRBJ2-7, reads DVKVTQSSRYLVKRTGEKVFLECVQDMDHENMFWYRQDPGLGLRLIYFSYDVKMKEKGDIPEGYSVSREKKERFSLILESASTNQTSMYLCASHSRQAYEQYFGPGTRLTVT.

The J gene is TRBJ2-7, the V gene TRBV5-8; 9 nucleotides align to TRBD2. Germline V lookup: CDR1 SGHTS, CDR2 YDEGEE. The junction had 8 bases not matched to a gene; V was cut back by 4 bases and J by 6 bases. There are 14 residues in the CDR3. For the CDR3, the DNA is TGTGCCAGCAGCCGGCGGGGGGGAAGAGGCGAGCAGTACTTC. Translating it yields CASSRRGGRGEQYF. The whole variable domain, filled in from reference TRBV5-8 and TRBJ2-7, reads EAGVTQSPTHLIKTRGQQATLRCSPISGHTSVYWYQQALGLGLQFLLWYDEGEERNRGNFPPRFSGRQFPNYSSELNVNALELEDSALYLCASSRRGGRGEQYFGPGTRLTVT.

This clonotype has a handful of counts. An end of the junction does not agree with germline; a read error may underlie this. V is TRBV20-1 and J is TRBJ1-6, with unresolved D. The CDR3 length is 13 residues. Germline V gives CDR1 DFQATT, CDR2 SNEGSKA (reference sequence). The CDR3 bases are TGTAGTGCTACCCGGGAGGGTTACGGACCCCTCCACTTT. This gives the protein CSATREGYGPLHF.

This clonotype has more than one count but fewer than ten. This chain connects TRBV7-9 to TRBJ2-5, with 8 bases that match TRBD1. After removal of 0 bases from V and 2 bases from J, the junction contained 5 bases not matched to a gene. The CDR3 spans 16 residues. Germline CDR1 reads SEHNR; CDR2 reads FQNEAQ (reference sequence). The CDR3 nucleotides are TGTGCCAGCAGCTTAGCCCCAGGGGGCCGGCAAGAGACCCAGTACTTC. It specifies CASSLAPGGRQETQYF.

Notes on this clonotype: A single base separates this from a much larger clone, so it may be a read error. The chain recombines TRBV5-1 with TRBJ2-7; 9 bases map to TRBD1. This CDR3 has 14 residues. Germline CDR1 SGHRS, CDR2 YFSETQ. The trim removed 0 bases at V and 5 bases at J, leaving 3 bases unmatched. CDR3 loop: CASSLGQGVNEQYF. The CDR3 DNA reads TGCGCCAGCAGCTTGGGACAGGGGGTCAACGAGCAGTACTTC.

The rearrangement joins TRBV12-3 or TRBV12-4 to TRBJ1-6; a possible D gene is TRBD1 (5 bases). V was clipped by 6 bases and J by 5 bases, with 11 bases between them. CDR3 size: 14 residues. The chain's CDR3 is CASRFGGDNSPLHF. DNA of the CDR3: TGTGCCAGCAGATTCGGGGGTGATAATTCACCCCTCCACTTT.

The V gene is TRBV5-6, the J gene TRBJ1-2; 8 bases line up with TRBD1. The junction had 13 bases not matched to a gene; V was cut back by 6 bases and J by 6 bases. Per germline, CDR1 SGHDT and CDR2 YYEEEE. The CDR3 extends over 15 amino acids. The CDR3 loop is CASKQPAGTGDGYTF. In DNA, the CDR3 is TGTGCCAGCAAACAACCCGCTGGGACAGGAGATGGCTACACCTTC. The entire variable domain, with the rest obtained from reference TRBV5-6 and TRBJ1-2, is as follows: DAGVTQSPTHLIKTRGQQVTLRCSPKSGHDTVSWYQQALGQGPQFIFQYYEEEERQRGNFPDRFSGHQFPNYSSELNVNALLLGDSALYLCASKQPAGTGDGYTFGSGTRLTVV.

The rearrangement joins TRBV2 to TRBJ2-5, with a tentative D call TRBD1 (6 bases). Germline loops: CDR1 SNHLY, CDR2 FYNNEI. V shed 7 bases and J shed 1 base, with 10 bases lying between them. This CDR3 has 13 residues. The CDR3 nucleotides are TGTGCCAGCACGGGACACCCCCAAGAGACCCAGTACTTC. It specifies CASTGHPQETQYF.

This clonotype was detected only a few times. This chain uses TRBV2 with TRBJ1-5, with 7 nucleotides matching TRBD1. Germline trimming cut 4 bases from V and 3 bases from J; bases unmatched to any gene: 6. This CDR3 has 15 amino acids. CDR1 and CDR2 from the germline V gene are SNHLY and FYNNEI. CDR3 bases: TGTGCCAGCAGTGCAACAGGGGACCCCAATCAGCCCCAGCATTTT. This encodes CASSATGDPNQPQHF.

The genes are TRBV20-1 and TRBJ2-5, with no clear D. CDR1 is DFQATT, CDR2 SNEGSKA, per germline (reference sequence). The V gene lost 1 base and the J gene lost 4 bases, with 4 bases spanning the gap. The CDR3 is 11 amino acids. The CDR3 DNA follows: TGCAGTGCTAGAGCGCGAGAGACCCAGTACTTC. It specifies CSARARETQYF.

The chain recombines TRBV20-1 with TRBJ2-3, with D hard to call. V lost 0 bases to trimming and J lost 0 bases, with 7 bases between them. The CDR3 covers 14 residues. Germline V gene data show CDR1 as DFQATT and CDR2 as SNEGSKA (reference sequence). This CDR3 reads CSAREPFSTDTQYF. As DNA, the CDR3 is TGCAGTGCTAGAGAACCGTTTAGCACAGATACGCAGTATTTT.

In this sample, this clonotype turned up a few times. This rearrangement joins TRBV10-2 to TRBJ1-2; D might be TRBD1 (5 bases). The CDR3 is 13 amino acids. Germline values: CDR1 WSHSY, CDR2 SAAADI. The V gene lost 7 bases and the J gene lost 5 bases, with 14 bases spanning the gap. CDR3 sequence: CASNSPGGYGYTF. In nucleotides, the CDR3 is TGCGCCAGCAACTCCCCTGGGGGGTATGGCTACACCTTC.